This TCR beta chain was recovered during a study of blood T cell repertoires in COVID-19. Study at large: Sources were T cells, B-cell-depleted T cells, or PBMCs; the material itself was cDNA or gDNA.

Germline CDR1 reads LNHDA; CDR2 reads SQIVND (reference sequence). Trimming left V 4 bases short and J 1 base short, with 14 bases between. The length of the CDR3 is 16 residues. Study members were between about 18 and 95 years old and lived in approximately 25 US regions. Donors in Cohort 3 who had recovered were those with two negative PCRs, healthcare professional clearance, or resolution of their symptoms. This clone was observed a handful of times. In the source study's methods: By means of reference gene primer amplification, nucleated cell counts were estimated. Clones were sequenced by immunoSEQ multiplex PCR, and TCRdb holds only the in-frame ones, with some missing. V and J calls and clone size follow that table, whereas D and trimming were derived from the DNA. The sample records about 160,000 clones, around 84% being singletons.

The sequenced material came from PBMCs or T cells enriched from blood (not recorded which). The gene calls are TRBV19 and TRBJ1-5, with a tentative D call TRBD1 (6 bases). The sequence was collected from a woman between 50 and 59 years old who had recovered from COVID-19. The CDR3 region has the DNA TGTGCCAGTAGTACGGAAACAGGGAGAAGCAATCAGCCCCAGCATTTT. It specifies CASSTETGRSNQPQHF.